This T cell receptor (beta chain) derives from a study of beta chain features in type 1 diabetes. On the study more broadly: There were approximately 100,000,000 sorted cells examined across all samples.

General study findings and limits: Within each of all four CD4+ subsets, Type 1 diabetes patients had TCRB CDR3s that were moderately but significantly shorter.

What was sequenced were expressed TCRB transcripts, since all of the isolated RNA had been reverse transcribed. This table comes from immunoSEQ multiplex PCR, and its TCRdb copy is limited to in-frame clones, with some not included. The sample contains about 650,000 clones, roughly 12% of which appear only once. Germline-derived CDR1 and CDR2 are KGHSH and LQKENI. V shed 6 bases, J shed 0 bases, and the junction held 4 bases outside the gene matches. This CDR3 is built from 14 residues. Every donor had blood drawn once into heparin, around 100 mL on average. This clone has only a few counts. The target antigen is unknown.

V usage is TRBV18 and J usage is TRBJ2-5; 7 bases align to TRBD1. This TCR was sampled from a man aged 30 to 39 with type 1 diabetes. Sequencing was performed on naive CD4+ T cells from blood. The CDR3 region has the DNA TGTGCCAGCTCCCTTGGACAGGACCAAGAGACCCAGTACTTC. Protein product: CASSLGQDQETQYF.